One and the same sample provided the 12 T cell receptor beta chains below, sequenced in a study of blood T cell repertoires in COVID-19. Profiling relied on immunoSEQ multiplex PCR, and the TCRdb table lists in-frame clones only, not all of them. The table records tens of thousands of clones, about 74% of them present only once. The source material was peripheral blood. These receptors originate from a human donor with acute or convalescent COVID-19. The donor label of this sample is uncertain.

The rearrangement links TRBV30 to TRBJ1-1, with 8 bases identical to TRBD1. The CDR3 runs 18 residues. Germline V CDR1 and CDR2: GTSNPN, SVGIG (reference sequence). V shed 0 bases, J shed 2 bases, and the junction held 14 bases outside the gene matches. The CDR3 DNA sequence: TGTGCCTGGAGTGTACTAGGCAGGGGGCCGGAGGGCAACACTGAAGCTTTCTTT. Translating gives CAWSVLGRGPEGNTEAFF.

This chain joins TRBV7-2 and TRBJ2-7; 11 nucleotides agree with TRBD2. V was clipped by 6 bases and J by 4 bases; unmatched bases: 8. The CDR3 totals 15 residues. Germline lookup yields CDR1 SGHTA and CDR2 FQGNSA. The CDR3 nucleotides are TGTGCCAGCAGTCCCAGACTAGCGGGGAAGTACGAGCAGTACTTC. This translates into CASSPRLAGKYEQYF. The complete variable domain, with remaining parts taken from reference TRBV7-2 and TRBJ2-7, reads GAGVSQSPSNKVTEKGKDVELRCDPISGHTALYWYRQSLGQGLEFLIYFQGNSAPDKSGLPSDRFSAERTGGSVSTLTIQRTQQEDSAVYLCASSPRLAGKYEQYFGPGTRLTVT.

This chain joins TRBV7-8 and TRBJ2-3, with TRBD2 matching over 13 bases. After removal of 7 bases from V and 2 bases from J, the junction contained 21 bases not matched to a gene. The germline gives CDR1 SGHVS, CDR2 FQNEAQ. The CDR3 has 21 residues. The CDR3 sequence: CASTAPLDRLGTSGTTDTQYF. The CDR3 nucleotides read TGTGCCAGCACGGCGCCGTTGGACAGATTAGGGACTAGCGGGACCACAGATACGCAGTATTTT.

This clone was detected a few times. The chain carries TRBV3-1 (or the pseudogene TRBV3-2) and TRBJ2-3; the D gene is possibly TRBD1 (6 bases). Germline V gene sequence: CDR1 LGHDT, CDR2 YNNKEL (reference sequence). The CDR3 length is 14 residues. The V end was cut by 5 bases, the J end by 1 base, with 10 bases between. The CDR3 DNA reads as TGTGCCAGCAGCGCCAGGGGCGGCACAGATACGCAGTATTTT. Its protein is CASSARGGTDTQYF.

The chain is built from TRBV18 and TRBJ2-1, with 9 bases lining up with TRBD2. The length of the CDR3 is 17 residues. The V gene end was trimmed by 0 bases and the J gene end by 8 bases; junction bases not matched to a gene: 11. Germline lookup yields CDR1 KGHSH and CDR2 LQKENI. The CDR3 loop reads CASSPPGGAGGRDEQFF. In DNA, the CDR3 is TGTGCCAGCTCACCACCGGGAGGTGCGGGAGGGAGAGATGAGCAGTTCTTC.

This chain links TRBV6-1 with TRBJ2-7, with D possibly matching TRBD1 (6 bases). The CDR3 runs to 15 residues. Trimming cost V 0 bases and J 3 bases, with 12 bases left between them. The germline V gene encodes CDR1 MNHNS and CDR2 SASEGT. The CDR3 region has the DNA TGTGCCAGCAGTGAAGCGCAGGGCAGGGGCTACGAGCAGTACGTC. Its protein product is CASSEAQGRGYEQYV.

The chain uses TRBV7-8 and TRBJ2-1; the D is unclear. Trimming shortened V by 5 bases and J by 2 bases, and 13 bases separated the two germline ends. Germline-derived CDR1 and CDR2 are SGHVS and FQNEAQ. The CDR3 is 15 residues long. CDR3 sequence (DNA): TGTGCCAGCAGCCTGCAAGGAGAAGCCTACAATGAGCAGTTCTTC. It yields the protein CASSLQGEAYNEQFF.

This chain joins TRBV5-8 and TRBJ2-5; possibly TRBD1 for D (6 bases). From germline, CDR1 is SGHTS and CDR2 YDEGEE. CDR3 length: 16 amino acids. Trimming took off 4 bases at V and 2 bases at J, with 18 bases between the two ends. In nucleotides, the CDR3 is TGTGCCAGCAGCAGCTACGAGGACAGCCTTCAAGAGACCCAGTACTTC. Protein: CASSSYEDSLQETQYF.

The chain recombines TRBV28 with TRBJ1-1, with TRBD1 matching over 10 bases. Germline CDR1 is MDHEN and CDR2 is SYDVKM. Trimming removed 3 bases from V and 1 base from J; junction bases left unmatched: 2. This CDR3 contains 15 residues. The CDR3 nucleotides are TGTGCCAGCAGTTTGACAGGGGGCAAGAACACTGAAGCTTTCTTT. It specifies CASSLTGGKNTEAFF.

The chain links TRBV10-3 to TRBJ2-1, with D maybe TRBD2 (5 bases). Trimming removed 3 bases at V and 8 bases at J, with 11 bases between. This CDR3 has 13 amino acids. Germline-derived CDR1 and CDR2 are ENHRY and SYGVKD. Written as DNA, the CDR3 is TGTGCCATCAGTGAAGGACTCAGGCATGAGCAGTTCTTC. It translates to CAISEGLRHEQFF.

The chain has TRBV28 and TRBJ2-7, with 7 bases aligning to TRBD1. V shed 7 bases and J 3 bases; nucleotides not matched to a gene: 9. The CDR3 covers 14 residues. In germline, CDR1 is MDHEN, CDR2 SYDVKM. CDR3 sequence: CASTEGALFYEQYF. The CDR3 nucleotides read TGTGCCAGCACCGAGGGGGCCCTTTTCTACGAGCAGTACTTC.

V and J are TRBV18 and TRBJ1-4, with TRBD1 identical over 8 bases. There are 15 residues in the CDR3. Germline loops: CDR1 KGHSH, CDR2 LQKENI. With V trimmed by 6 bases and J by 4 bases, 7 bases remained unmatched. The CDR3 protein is CASSADRGVNEKLFF. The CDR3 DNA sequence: TGTGCCAGCTCGGCCGACAGGGGTGTTAATGAAAAACTGTTTTTT.